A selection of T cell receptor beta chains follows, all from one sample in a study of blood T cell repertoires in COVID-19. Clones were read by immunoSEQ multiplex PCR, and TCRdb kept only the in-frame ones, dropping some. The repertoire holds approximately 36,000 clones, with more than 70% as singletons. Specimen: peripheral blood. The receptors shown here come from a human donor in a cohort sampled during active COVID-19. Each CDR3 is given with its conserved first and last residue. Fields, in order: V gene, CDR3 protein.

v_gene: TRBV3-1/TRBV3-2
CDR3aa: CASSQDRGGALEDTQYF

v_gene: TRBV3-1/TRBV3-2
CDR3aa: CASGGASYEQYF

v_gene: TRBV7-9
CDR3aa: CASSLLMTGKTEAFF

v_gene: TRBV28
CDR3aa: CASYPSVASYEQYF

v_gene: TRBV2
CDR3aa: CASGGQSYEQYF

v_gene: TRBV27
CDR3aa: CASSLSGGVVSPLHF

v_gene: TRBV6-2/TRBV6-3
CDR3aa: CASSSQEGYEQYF

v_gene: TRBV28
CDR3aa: CASSFGPRVYEQYF

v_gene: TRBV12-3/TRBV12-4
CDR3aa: CASSISREQYF

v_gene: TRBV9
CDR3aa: CASSLRDTNNSPLHF

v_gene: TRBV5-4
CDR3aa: CASSLHPGTGVDGAFF

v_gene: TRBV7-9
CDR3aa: CASSAAGRGYEQYF

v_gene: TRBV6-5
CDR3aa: CASSYGTGERTDTQYF

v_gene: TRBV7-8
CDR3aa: CASSMVQGGRQPQHF

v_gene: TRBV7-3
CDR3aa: CASSLRGDQPQHF

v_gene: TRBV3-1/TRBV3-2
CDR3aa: CASRNRDRGETQYF

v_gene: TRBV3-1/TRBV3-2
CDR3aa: CASSPPAGLAKKETQYF

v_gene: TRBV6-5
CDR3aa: CASSSRDRAYEQYF

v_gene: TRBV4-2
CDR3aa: CASSQEPSGGVTDTQYF

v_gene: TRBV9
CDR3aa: CASSVSGQGAYEQYF

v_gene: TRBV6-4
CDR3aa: CASSETSGEGNEQFF

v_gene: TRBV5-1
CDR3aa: CASSFGLAANTGELFF

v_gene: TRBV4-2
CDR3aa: CASSQEPPSGGGSQETQYF

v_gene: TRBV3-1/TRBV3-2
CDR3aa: CASSYSGNTIYF

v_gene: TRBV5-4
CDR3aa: CASSLGGQGGDIQYF

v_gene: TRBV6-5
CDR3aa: CASSAYSEGYTF

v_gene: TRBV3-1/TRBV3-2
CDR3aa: CASSQGSGDYPRYF

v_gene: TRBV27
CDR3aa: CASSLLAGGGNEQFF

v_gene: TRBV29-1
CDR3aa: CSVPGTGGGYTF

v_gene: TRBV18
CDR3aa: CASSPTGSYNEQFF

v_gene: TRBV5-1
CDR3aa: CASSTTTGGGYEQYF

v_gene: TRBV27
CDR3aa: CASSLSRGGNQPQHF

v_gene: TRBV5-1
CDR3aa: CASSLVSRTGAYNSPLHF

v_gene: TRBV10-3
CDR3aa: CAISSRDRANYGYTF

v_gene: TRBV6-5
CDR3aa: CASSQGDKNYGYTF

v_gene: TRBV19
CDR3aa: CGRGKGGGSYEQYF

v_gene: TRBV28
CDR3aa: CASSFPSGGFSYNEQFF

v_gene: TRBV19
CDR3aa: CASSRTGMANQPQHF

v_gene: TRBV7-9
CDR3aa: CATRQTNSPLHF

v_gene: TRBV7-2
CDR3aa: CASGTFTGVLGEQFF

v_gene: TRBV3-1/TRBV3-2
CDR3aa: CASSQTHNEQFF

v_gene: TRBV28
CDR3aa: CASRSSSLRLNTEAFF

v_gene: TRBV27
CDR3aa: CASSFKGAYTEAFF